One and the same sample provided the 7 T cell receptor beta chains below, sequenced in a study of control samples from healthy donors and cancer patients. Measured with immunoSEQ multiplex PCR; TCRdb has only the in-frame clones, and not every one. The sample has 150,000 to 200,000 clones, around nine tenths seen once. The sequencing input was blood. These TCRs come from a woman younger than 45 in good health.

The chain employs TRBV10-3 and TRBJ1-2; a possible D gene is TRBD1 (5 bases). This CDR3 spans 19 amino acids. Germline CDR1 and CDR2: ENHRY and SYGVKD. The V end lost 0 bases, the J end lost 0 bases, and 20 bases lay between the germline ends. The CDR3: CAISESSGAEALTNYGYTF. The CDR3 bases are TGTGCCATCAGTGAGTCCAGTGGGGCAGAAGCCCTTACTAACTATGGCTACACCTTC.

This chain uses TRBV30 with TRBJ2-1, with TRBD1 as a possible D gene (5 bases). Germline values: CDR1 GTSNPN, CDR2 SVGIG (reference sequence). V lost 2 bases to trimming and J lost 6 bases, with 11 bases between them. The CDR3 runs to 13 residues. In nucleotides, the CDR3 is TGTGCCTGGAGTCAAGGACATCTCAATGAGCAGTTCTTC. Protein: CAWSQGHLNEQFF.

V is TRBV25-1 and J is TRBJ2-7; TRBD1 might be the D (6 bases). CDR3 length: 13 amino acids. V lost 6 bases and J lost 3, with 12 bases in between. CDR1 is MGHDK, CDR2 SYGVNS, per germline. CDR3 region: CASSFGTIYEQYV. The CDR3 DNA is TGTGCCAGCAGCTTCGGGACAATCTACGAGCAGTACGTC.

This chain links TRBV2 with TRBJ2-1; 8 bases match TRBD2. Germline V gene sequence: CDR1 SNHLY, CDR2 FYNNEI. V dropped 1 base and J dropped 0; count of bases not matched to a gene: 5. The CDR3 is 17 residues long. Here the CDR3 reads CASSEGLAGSSYNEQFF. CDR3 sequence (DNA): TGTGCCAGCAGTGAAGGTCTAGCGGGTTCCTCCTACAATGAGCAGTTCTTC. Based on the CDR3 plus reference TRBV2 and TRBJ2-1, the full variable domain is EPEVTQTPSHQVTQMGQEVILRCVPISNHLYFYWYRQILGQKVEFLVSFYNNEISEKSEIFDDQFSVERPDGSNFTLKIRSTKLEDSAMYFCASSEGLAGSSYNEQFFGPGTRLTVL.

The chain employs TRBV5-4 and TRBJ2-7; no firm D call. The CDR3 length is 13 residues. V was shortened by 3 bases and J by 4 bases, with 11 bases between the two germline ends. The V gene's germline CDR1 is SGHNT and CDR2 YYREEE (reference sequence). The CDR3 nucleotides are TGTGCCAGCAGCTCCGGACGGAGTTACGAGCAGTACTTC. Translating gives CASSSGRSYEQYF.

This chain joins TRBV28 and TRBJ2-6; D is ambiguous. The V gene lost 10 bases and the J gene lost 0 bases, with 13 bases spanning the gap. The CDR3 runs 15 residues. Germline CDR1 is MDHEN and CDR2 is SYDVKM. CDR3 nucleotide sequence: TGTGCCACCGGCCTGGGCTTCTCTGGGGCCAACGTCCTGACTTTC. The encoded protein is CATGLGFSGANVLTF.

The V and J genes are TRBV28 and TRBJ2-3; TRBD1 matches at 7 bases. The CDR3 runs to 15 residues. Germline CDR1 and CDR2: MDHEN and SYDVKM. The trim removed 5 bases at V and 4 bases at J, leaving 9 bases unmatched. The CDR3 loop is CASSDRDSASDTQYF. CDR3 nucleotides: TGTGCCAGCAGTGACCGGGACAGTGCTTCAGATACGCAGTATTTT.